The present T cell receptor beta chain was sequenced within a study of cytomegalovirus exposure and HLA in healthy donors. As for the study in general: The roughly 120 validation repertoires, a later analysis reported, used the same platform as the approximately 650 first-cohort repertoires. Study-level results: Later, an analysis found that TCR clusters from the first cohort tended to co-occur in the 110 or so validation repertoires. According to the study, about 180 TCR beta chains were cytomegalovirus-associated.

V lost 5 bases, J lost 1 base, and 6 bases lay in between. Germline loops: CDR1 SGHTA, CDR2 FQGNSA. The CDR3 contains 13 residues. With respect to this clone: Antigen unknown.

Sequencing was performed with immunoSEQ multiplex PCR; in TCRdb, only in-frame clones are kept and a portion is missing. The sample lists some 260,000 clones; about 90% were seen once. The sample comprised PBMCs. V and J are TRBV7-2 and TRBJ1-5; D unclear. The sequence was obtained from a young man in good health and CMV-seropositive. The CDR3 nucleotides are TGTGCCAGCAGCCCAACGAGCAATCAGCCCCAGCATTTT. Translated, it gives CASSPTSNQPQHF.